This TCR beta chain was found in a study of human T cells and chemical hapten exposure. Noted time point: pre-sensitization, week 0. Stated treatment: therapeutic diphenylcyclopropenone sensitization with weekly scalp DPC. One entry per CDR3 protein results from TCRdb running MiXCR on the RACE reads. The sample holds approximately 370,000 distinct CDR3 sequences, about 5.4% seen once. This clonotype was picked up a small number of times. This CDR3 has 16 amino acids. CDR1 is DFQATT, CDR2 SNEGSKA, per germline (reference sequence). V lost 2 bases, J lost 5 bases, and 9 bases stayed unmatched. The source material was whole blood, sampled in connection with sensitization to the hapten diphenylcyclopropenone (DPC). The J gene is TRBJ2-1, the V gene TRBV20-1; 10 nucleotides agree with TRBD2. This receptor was obtained from a woman between 18 and 29 years old with alopecia areata. Some clones in this sample may be carry-over from other donors' samples. CDR3 sequence reads: CSARLRSGGLHNEQFF. CDR3 coding DNA: TGCAGTGCTAGACTCCGTAGCGGGGGGCTACACAATGAGCAGTTCTTC.